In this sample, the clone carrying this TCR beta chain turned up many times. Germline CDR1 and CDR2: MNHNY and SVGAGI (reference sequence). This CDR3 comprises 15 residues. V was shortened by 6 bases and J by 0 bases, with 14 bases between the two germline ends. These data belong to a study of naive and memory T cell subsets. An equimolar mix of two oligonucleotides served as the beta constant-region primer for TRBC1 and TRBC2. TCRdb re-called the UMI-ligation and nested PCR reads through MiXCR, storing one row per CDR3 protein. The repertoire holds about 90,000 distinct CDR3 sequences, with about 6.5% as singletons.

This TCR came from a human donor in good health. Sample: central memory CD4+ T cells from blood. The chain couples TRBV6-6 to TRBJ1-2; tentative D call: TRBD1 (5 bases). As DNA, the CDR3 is TGTGCCAGCAGGGAAACAGGAGAATCTAACTATGGCTACACCTTC. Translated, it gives CASRETGESNYGYTF.